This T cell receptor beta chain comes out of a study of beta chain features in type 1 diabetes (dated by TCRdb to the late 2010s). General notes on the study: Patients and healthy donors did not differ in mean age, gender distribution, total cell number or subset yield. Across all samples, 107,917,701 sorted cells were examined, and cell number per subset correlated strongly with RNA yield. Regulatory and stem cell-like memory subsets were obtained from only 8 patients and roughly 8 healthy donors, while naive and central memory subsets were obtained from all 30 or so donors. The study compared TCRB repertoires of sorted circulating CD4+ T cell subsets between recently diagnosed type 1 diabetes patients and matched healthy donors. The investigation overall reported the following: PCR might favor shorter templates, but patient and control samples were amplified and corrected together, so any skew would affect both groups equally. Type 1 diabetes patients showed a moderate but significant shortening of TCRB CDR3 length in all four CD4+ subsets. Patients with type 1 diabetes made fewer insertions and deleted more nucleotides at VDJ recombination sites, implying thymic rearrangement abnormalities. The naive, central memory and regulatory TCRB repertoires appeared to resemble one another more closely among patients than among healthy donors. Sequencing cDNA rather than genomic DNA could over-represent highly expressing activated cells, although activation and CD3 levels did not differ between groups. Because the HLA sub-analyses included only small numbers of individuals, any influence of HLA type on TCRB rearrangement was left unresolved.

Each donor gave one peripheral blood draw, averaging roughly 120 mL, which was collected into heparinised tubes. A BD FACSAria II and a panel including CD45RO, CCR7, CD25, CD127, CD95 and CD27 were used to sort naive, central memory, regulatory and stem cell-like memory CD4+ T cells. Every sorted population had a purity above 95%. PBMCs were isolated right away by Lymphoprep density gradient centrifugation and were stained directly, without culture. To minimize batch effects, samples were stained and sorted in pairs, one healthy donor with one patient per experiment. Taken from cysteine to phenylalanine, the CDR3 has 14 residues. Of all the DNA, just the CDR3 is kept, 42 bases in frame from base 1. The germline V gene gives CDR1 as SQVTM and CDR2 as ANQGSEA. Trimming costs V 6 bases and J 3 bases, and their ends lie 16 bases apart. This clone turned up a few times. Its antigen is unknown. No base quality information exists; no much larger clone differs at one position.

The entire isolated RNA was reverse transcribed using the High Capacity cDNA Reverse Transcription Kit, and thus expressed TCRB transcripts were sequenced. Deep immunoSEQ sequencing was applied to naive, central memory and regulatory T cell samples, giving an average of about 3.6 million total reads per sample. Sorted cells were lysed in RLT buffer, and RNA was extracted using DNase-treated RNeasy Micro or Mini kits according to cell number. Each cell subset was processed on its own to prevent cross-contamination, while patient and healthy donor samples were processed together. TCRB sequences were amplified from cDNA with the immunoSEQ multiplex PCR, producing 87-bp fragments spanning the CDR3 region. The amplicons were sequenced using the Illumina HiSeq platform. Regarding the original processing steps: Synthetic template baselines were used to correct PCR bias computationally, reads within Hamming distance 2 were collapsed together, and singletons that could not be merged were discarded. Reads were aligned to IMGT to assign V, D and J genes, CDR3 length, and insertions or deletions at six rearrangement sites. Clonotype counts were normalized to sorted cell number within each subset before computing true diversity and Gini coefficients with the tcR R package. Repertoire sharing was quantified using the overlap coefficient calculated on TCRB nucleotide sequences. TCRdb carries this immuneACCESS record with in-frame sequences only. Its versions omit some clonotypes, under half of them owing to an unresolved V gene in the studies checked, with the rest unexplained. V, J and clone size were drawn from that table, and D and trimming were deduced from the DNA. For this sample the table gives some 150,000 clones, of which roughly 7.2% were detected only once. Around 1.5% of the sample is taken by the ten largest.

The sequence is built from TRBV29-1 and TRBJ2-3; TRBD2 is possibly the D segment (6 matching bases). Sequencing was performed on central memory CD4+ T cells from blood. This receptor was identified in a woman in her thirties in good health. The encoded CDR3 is CSVPRTEGTDTQYF. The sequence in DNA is TGCAGCGTCCCGCGCACGGAGGGAACAGATACGCAGTATTTT.